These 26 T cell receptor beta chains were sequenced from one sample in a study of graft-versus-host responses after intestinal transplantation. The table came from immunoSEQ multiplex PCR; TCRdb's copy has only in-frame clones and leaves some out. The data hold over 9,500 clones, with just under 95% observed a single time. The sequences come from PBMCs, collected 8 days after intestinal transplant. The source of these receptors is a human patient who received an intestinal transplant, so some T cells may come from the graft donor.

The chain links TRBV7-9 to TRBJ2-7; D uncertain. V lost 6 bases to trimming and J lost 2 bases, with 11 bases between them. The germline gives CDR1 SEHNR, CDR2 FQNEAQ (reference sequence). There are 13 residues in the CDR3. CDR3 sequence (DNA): TGTGCCAGCAGTCCAGAACCCCCCTACGAGCAGTACTTC. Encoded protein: CASSPEPPYEQYF.

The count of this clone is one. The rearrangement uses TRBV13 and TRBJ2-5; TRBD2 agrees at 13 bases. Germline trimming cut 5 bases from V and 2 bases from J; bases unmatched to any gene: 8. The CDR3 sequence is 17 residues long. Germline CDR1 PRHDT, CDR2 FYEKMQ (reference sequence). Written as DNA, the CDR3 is TGTGCCAGCAGCCCCGGACTAGCGGGGGCCCTACAAGAGACCCAGTACTTC. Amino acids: CASSPGLAGALQETQYF.

In DNA, the CDR3 is TGTGCCAGCAGAAGGACAGGAAACACTGAAGCTTTCTTT. It encodes CASRRTGNTEAFF. The chain couples TRBV6-1 to TRBJ1-1, with TRBD1 matching 7 bases. Trimming at V came to 6 bases and at J to 2 bases, leaving 3 bases not matched to a gene. Germline V CDR1 and CDR2: MNHNS, SASEGT. The CDR3 sequence is 13 residues long.

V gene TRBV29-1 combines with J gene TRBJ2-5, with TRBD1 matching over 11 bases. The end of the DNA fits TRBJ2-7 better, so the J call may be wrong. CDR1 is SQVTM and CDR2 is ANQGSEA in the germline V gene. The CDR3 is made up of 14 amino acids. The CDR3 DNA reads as TGCAGCGTCGGGACAGGGGGAAAGACCTACGAGCAGTACTTC. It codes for CSVGTGGKTYEQYF.

The CDR3: CASSLVRGGAGEQFF. The CDR3 region has the DNA TGCGCCAGCAGCTTGGTTCGCGGGGGGGCCGGGGAGCAGTTCTTC. The chain employs TRBV5-1 and TRBJ2-1, with 9 bases fitting TRBD2. The CDR3 spans 15 residues. Per the germline V gene, CDR1 is SGHRS and CDR2 is YFSETQ. Germline trimming cut 0 bases from V and 10 bases from J; bases unmatched to any gene: 8.

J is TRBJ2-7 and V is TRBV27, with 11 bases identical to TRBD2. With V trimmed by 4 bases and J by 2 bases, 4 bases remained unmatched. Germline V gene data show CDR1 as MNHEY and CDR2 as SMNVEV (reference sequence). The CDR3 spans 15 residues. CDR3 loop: CASSSLAGGTYEQYF. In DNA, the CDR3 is TGTGCCAGCAGTTCTCTAGCGGGGGGCACCTACGAGCAGTACTTC.

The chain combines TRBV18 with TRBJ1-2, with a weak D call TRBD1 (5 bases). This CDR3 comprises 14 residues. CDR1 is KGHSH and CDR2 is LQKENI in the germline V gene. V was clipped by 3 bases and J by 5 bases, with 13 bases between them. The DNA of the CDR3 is TGTGCCAGCTCACCTGGGGGTAGCGAGTATGGCTACACCTTC. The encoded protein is CASSPGGSEYGYTF.

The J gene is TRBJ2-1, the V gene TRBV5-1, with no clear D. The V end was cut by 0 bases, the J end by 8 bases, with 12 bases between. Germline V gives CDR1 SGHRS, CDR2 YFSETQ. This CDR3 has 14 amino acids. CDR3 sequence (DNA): TGCGCCAGCAGCTTGGCCACCTTACTTGATGAGCAGTTCTTC. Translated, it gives CASSLATLLDEQFF. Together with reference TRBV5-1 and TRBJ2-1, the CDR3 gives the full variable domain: KAGVTQTPRYLIKTRGQQVTLSCSPISGHRSVSWYQQTPGQGLQFLFEYFSETQRNKGNFPGRFSGRQFSNSRSEMNVSTLELGDSALYLCASSLATLLDEQFFGPGTRLTVL.

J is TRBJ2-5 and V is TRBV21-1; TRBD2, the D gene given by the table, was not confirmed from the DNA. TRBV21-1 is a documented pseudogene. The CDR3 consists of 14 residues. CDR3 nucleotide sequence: TGTGCCAGCAGTTGGCTAGCCAGAAAAGAGACCCAGTACTTC. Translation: CASSWLARKETQYF.

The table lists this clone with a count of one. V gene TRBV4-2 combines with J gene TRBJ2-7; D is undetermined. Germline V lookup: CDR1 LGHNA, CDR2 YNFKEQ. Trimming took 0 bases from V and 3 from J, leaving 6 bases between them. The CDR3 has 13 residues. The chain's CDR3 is CASSQDQSYEQYF. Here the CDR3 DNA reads TGTGCCAGCAGCCAAGATCAGAGCTACGAGCAGTACTTC.

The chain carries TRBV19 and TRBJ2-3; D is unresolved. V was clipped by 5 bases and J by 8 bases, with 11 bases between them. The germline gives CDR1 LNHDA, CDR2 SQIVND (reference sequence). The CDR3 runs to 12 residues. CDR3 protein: CASSLGPGTQYF. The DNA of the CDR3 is TGTGCCAGTAGTCTAGGTCCTGGTACGCAGTATTTT.

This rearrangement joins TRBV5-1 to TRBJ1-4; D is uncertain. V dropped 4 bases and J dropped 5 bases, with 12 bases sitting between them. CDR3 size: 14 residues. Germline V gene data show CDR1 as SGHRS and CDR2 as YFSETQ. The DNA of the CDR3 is TGCGCCAGCAGCCCAGGAAATGGGAATGAAAAACTGTTTTTT. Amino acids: CASSPGNGNEKLFF.

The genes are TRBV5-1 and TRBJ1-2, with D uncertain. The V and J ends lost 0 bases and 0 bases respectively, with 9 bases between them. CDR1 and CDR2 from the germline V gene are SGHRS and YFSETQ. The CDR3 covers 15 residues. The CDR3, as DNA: TGCGCCAGCAGCTTGGCCGGCGGATCTAACTATGGCTACACCTTC. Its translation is CASSLAGGSNYGYTF.

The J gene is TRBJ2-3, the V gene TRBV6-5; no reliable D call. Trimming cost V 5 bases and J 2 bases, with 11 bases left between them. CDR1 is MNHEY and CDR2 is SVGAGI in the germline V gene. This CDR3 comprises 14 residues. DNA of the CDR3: TGTGCCAGCAGTCAGCTCAGCCCCACAGATACGCAGTATTTT. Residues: CASSQLSPTDTQYF.

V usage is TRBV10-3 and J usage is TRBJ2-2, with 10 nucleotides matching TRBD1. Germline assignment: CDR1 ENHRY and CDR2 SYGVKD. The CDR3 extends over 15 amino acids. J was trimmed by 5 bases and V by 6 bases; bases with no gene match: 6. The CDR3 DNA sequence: TGTGCCATCAGGGGTGGGACAGGGGAGACCGGGGAGCTGTTTTTT. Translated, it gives CAIRGGTGETGELFF.

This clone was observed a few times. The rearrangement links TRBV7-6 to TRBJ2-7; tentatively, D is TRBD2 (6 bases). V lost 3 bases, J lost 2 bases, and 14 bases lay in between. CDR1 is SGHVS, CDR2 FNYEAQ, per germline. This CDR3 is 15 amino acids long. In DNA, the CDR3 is TGTGCCAGCAGCTTCACCGGGACTGGCCCCTACGAGCAGTACTTC. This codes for CASSFTGTGPYEQYF.

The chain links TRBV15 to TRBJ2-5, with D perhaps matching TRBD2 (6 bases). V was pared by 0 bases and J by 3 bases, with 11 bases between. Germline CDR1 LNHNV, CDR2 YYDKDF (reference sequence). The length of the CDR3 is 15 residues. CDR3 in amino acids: CATSRDRSSEETQYF. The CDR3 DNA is TGTGCCACCAGCAGAGATAGGTCTAGCGAAGAGACCCAGTACTTC.

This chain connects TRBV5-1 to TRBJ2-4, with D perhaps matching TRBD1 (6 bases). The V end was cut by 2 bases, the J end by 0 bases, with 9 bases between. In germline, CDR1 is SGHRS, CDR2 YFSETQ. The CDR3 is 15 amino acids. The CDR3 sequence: CASSFTGLAKNIQYF. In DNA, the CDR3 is TGCGCCAGCAGCTTCACAGGGTTAGCCAAAAACATTCAGTACTTC.

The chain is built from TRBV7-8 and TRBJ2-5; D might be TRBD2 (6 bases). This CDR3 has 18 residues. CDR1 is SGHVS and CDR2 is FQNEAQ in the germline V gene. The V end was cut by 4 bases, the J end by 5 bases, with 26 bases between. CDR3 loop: CASSSPRGRWRVRETQYF. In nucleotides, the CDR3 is TGTGCCAGCAGCTCTCCTCGAGGGCGGTGGAGGGTGAGGGAGACCCAGTACTTC.

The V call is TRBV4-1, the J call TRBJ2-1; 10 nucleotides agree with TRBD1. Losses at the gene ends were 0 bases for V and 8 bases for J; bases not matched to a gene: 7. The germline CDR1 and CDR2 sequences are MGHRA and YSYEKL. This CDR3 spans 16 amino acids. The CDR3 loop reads CASSQDWTGGIDEQFF. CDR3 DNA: TGCGCCAGCAGCCAAGATTGGACAGGGGGTATCGATGAGCAGTTCTTC.

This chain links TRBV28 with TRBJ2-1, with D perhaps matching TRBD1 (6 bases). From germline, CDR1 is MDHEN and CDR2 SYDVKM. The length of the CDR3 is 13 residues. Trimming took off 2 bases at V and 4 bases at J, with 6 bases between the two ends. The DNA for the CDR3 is TGTGCCAGCAGTTTAAGGGGGTACAATGAGCAGTTCTTC. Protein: CASSLRGYNEQFF.

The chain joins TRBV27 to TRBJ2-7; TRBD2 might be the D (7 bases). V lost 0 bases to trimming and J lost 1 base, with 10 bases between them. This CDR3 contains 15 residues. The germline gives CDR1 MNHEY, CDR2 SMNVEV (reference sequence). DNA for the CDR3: TGTGCCAGCAGTTTATCAAGGGGGGGGTCCTACGAGCAGTACTTC. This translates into CASSLSRGGSYEQYF.

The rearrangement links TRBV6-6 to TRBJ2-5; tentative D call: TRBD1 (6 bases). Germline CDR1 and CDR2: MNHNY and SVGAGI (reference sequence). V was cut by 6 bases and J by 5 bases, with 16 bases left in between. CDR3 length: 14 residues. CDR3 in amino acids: CASRPKGDFETQYF. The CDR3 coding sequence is TGTGCCAGCAGACCTAAGGGGGATTTTGAGACCCAGTACTTC.

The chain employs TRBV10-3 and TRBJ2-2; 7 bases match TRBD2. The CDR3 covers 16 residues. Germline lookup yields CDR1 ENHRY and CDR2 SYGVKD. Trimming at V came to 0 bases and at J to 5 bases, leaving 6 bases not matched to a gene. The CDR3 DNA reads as TGTGCCATCAGTGAGTCGAGTGGACTAGGGACCGGGGAGCTGTTTTTT. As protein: CAISESSGLGTGELFF.

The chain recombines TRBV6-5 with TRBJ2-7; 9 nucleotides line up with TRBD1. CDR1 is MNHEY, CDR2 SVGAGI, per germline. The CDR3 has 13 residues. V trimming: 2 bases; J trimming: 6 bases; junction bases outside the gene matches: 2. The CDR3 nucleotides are TGTGCCAGCAGTTACACAGGGGGCGGCGAGCAGTACTTC. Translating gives CASSYTGGGEQYF.

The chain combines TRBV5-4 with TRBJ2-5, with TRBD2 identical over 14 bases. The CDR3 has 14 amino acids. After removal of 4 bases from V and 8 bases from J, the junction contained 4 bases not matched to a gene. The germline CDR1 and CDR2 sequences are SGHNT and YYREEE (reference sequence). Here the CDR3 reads CASSRGTSGGTQYF. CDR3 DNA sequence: TGTGCCAGCAGCCGGGGGACTAGCGGGGGAACCCAGTACTTC.